The 29 T cell receptor delta chains presented below share a single source sample, sequenced in a study of gammadelta T cells in human blood. TCRdb reran clone calling via CATT on the RT-PCR reads. Among about 1,700 delta-chain clones listed, approximately 6.2% were seen once. The source material was non-Vgamma9Vdelta2 gamma-delta T cells from fetal blood. The receptors here all came from a human fetus.

This clone is categorized as large. In the same sample, other DNA sequences code for this CDR3. This chain connects TRDV2 to TRDJ3; 7 bases agree with TRDD3. After removal of 1 base from V and 1 base from J, the junction contained 0 bases not matched to a gene. This CDR3 has 16 residues. Germline V CDR1 and CDR2: GEAIGNYY, EKD. CDR3 DNA: TGTGCCTGTGACACTGGGGGATCCTGGGACACCCGACAGATGTTTTTC. The encoded protein is CACDTGGSWDTRQMFF.

In this sample, this clone is medium-sized. A much larger clone differs from this one at a single base, so this may be a read error. The chain employs TRAV29/DV5 and TRDJ1, with TRDD3 matching over 13 bases. The CDR3 length is 14 residues. V lost 2 bases and J lost 3; bases outside the gene matches: 1. Germline CDR1 and CDR2: NSMFDY and ISSIKDK. In nucleotides, the CDR3 is TGTGCAGCAAGTACTGGGGGATACGCCGATAAACTCATCTTT. Encoded protein: CAASTGGYADKLIF.

This clone was counted only a few times. A much more abundant neighbour one base away suggests this may be a read error. V gene TRDV3 combines with J gene TRDJ3; 10 nucleotides match TRDD3. Germline-derived CDR1 and CDR2 are TVYSNPD and GDNSRS (reference sequence). The CDR3 is made up of 19 amino acids. The CDR3 DNA reads as TGTGCCTCTGGTACTGGGGGATTCCCATTCTCCTGGGACACCCGACTGATGTTTTTC. Its translation is CASGTGGFPFSWDTRLMFF.

By share of the sample, this clone is large. V and J are TRDV1 and TRDJ2, with D uncertain. There are 15 residues in the CDR3. Germline loops: CDR1 TSWWSYY, CDR2 QGS. V lost 9 bases and J 1 base, leaving 15 bases between the germline ends. CDR3: CALPQFPGLTAQLFF. In nucleotides, the CDR3 is TGTGCTCTCCCTCAATTCCCTGGTTTGACAGCACAACTCTTCTTT.

A word on this clone: This may come from a read error, since a much larger clone is one base off. There is no J gene call, but TRDV2 is given as the V gene; the DNA was not compared with TRDD3, the D call given in the table. The germline V gene encodes CDR1 GEAIGNYY and CDR2 EKD. The CDR3 covers 18 residues. For the CDR3, the DNA is TGTGCCTGTGACACCGGTACTGGGGGTTTAGCTTTGACAGCACAACTCTTCTTC. This translates into CACDTGTGGLALTAQLFF.

As to this clone: A much larger clone lies one base from this, so it may be a read error. J is TRDJ3 and V is TRDV2, with 9 positions matching TRDD3. The CDR3 has 17 residues. Germline V gene sequence: CDR1 GEAIGNYY, CDR2 EKD. V gave up 0 bases and J gave up 8 bases; unmatched junction bases: 7. The CDR3 DNA reads as TGTGCCTGTGACACCGCTGGGGGATTTTGGAACACCCGACAGATGTTTTTC. This translates into CACDTAGGFWNTRQMFF.

With regard to this clone: One base away lies a much larger clone, so this may be a sequencing read error. This chain connects TRAV29/DV5 to TRDJ1, with TRDD3 matching over 9 bases. The CDR3 loop spans 13 amino acids. With 2 bases clipped from V and 8 bases from J, the junction kept 7 bases outside the gene matches. CDR1 is NSMFDY and CDR2 is ISSIKDK in the germline V gene. The CDR3: CAASPGDTGKLIF. CDR3 nucleotide sequence: TGTGCAGCAAGTCCGGGGGATACAGGGAAACTCATCTTT.

Comments on this clone: A far larger clone is only one base removed, so a read error is likely. This chain uses TRDV1 with TRDJ2; D possibly corresponds to TRDD2 (6 bases). Germline CDR1 TSWWSYY, CDR2 QGS. CDR3 size: 18 residues. The CDR3 DNA reads TGTGCTCTTGAGGAAAATCCTTCCCCGTACTGGCTGACAGCACAACTCTTCTTT. As protein: CALEENPSPYWLTAQLFF.

This clone is classed as medium-sized. The sample holds other DNA sequences that translate to the same CDR3. This chain links TRAV38-2/DV8 with TRDJ3; 11 positions match TRDD3. With V trimmed by 0 bases and J by 0 bases, 2 bases remained unmatched. In germline, CDR1 is TSESDYY, CDR2 QEAYKQQN. There are 19 residues in the CDR3. This chain's CDR3 is CAYRSVLGDSSWDTRQMFF. For the CDR3, the DNA is TGTGCTTATAGGAGCGTACTGGGGGATAGCTCCTGGGACACCCGACAGATGTTTTTC.

This clone turned up a few times. Possible read error: a much larger clone is one base away. The chain carries TRDV1 and TRDJ2, with 9 bases fitting TRDD3. The germline V gene has CDR1 TSWWSYY and CDR2 QGS. CDR3 size: 18 residues. The trim removed 0 bases at V and 1 base at J, leaving 6 bases unmatched. CDR3 nucleotides: TGTGCTCTTGGGGAACTCCGTACTGGGGGAAATTTGACAGCACAACTCTTCTTT. Its protein product is CALGELRTGGNLTAQLFF.

This clone is medium-sized in the sample. V is TRDV1 and J is TRDJ2, with 12 positions matching TRDD3. With 7 bases clipped from V and 5 bases from J, the junction kept 11 bases outside the gene matches. Germline CDR1 is TSWWSYY and CDR2 is QGS. This CDR3 spans 17 amino acids. CDR3 region: CALELLGDTPATAQLFF. Here the CDR3 DNA reads TGTGCTCTTGAACTTCTGGGGGATACGCCCGCAACAGCACAACTCTTCTTT.

Sample share makes this clone large. The rearrangement uses TRDV3 and TRDJ3, with 11 bases identical to TRDD3. The CDR3 extends over 17 amino acids. V shed 2 bases and J 0 bases; nucleotides not matched to a gene: 3. From germline, CDR1 is TVYSNPD and CDR2 GDNSRS (reference sequence). The CDR3 DNA reads as TGTGCCTTTGTACTGGGGGATAGCTCCTGGGACACCCGACAGATGTTTTTC. This sequence encodes CAFVLGDSSWDTRQMFF.

V is TRDV1 and J is TRDJ2; 11 bases line up with TRDD3. This CDR3 contains 26 residues. Trimming removed 0 bases from V and 0 bases from J; junction bases left unmatched: 27. In germline, CDR1 is TSWWSYY, CDR2 QGS. CDR3 amino acids: CALGELFSFPVLGDTPLLALTAQLFF. CDR3 sequence (DNA): TGTGCTCTTGGGGAACTATTCTCATTCCCCGTGCTGGGGGATACCCCATTGCTTGCTTTGACAGCACAACTCTTCTTT.

This clone is deemed large. The rearrangement joins TRDV1 to TRDJ3; 13 bases line up with TRDD3. V trimming: 3 bases; J trimming: 1 base; junction bases outside the gene matches: 12. The CDR3 spans 22 residues. CDR1 and CDR2 from the germline V gene are TSWWSYY and QGS. The DNA for the CDR3 is TGTGCTCTTGGGGAGCGGCCTTCTTTACTGGGGGATACGTCCTGGGACACCCGACAGATGTTTTTC. This sequence encodes CALGERPSLLGDTSWDTRQMFF.

Regarding this clone: A much larger clone differs by one base, so this may be a read error. The gene calls are TRAV29/DV5 and TRDJ3; the match to TRDD3 covers 9 bases. The J gene was not available in TCRdb and was assigned here by matching the DNA to germline segments. The CDR3 has 18 amino acids. Germline V gene data show CDR1 as NSMFDY and CDR2 as ISSIKDK. CDR3 coding DNA: TGTGCAACAAGCAGAACTGGGGGAAGGGCCTGGGACACCCGACAGATGTTTTTC. It is translated as CATSRTGGRAWDTRQMFF. Full variable domain (remainder filled in from reference TRAV29/DV5 and TRDJ3): DQQVKQNSPSLSVQEGRISILNCDYTNSMFDYFLWYKKYPAEGPTFLISISSIKDKNEDGRFTVFLNKSAKHLSLHIVPSQPGDSAVYFCATSRTGGRAWDTRQMFFGTGIKLFVEP.

This clone occurred a few times. This may be a read error: a much more frequent sequence differs by one nucleotide. V gene TRAV29/DV5 combines with J gene TRDJ1; TRDD3 agrees at 7 bases. This CDR3 spans 13 amino acids. CDR1 is NSMFDY and CDR2 is ISSIKDK in the germline V gene. CDR3 sequence: CAAGRWGTDKPIF. CDR3 coding DNA: TGTGCAGCAGGGAGGTGGGGGACCGATAAACCCATCTTT.

The chain recombines TRDV1 with TRDJ1, with TRDD3 matching over 12 bases. The CDR3 is 20 residues long. CDR1 TSWWSYY and CDR2 QGS come from the germline V gene. The junction had 19 bases not matched to a gene; V was cut back by 1 base and J by 7 bases. Here the CDR3 reads CALGERQNSPLLGDTVKLIF. Here the CDR3 DNA reads TGTGCTCTTGGGGAACGGCAGAATTCCCCTCTTCTGGGGGATACGGTTAAACTCATCTTT.

By sample share, this clone is large. The rearrangement links TRDV1 to TRDJ1; 7 nucleotides align to TRDD2. The CDR3 is made up of 19 amino acids. V shed 0 bases, J shed 0 bases, and the junction held 13 bases outside the gene matches. The germline V gene encodes CDR1 TSWWSYY and CDR2 QGS. CDR3 loop: CALGELGGFPTGYTDKLIF. In DNA form, the CDR3 reads TGTGCTCTTGGGGAACTAGGAGGGTTTCCTACGGGGTACACCGATAAACTCATCTTT.

In its sample, this clone was seen a few times. J is TRDJ2 and V is TRDV1; weak D call: TRDD3 (8 bases). Germline V gene data show CDR1 as TSWWSYY and CDR2 as QGS. Trimming removed 3 bases at V and 4 bases at J, with 21 bases between. The CDR3 contains 18 residues. CDR3 nucleotide sequence: TGTGCTCTTGGGGATCTCTTCCTAACTGGGGGTTCGACAGCACAACTCTTCTTT. Amino acid sequence: CALGDLFLTGGSTAQLFF.

In this sample, this clone is medium-sized. The rearrangement uses TRDV3 and TRDJ3; D ambiguous. Trimming shortened V by 1 base and J by 6 bases, and 10 bases separated the two germline ends. The V gene's germline CDR1 is TVYSNPD and CDR2 GDNSRS (reference sequence). The CDR3 is 14 amino acids. The CDR3 sequence is CAFTTAKDTRQMFF. Written as DNA, the CDR3 is TGTGCCTTTACGACTGCGAAGGACACCCGACAGATGTTTTTC.

This clone qualifies as medium-sized. The J gene was recorded as TRDJ2; no V gene was called; the table names TRDD3, a call not compared with the DNA. CDR3 length equals 18 residues. The CDR3 DNA is TGTGCTGTGGTACTGGGGGATATGATGAAGGATTTGACAGCACAACTCTTCTTT. Translated: CAVVLGDMMKDLTAQLFF.

Sample share makes this clone medium-sized. V and J are TRAV29/DV5 and TRDJ2, with TRDD3 identical over 13 bases. The length of the CDR3 is 18 residues. Germline V gene data show CDR1 as NSMFDY and CDR2 as ISSIKDK. With V trimmed by 1 base and J by 0 bases, 6 bases remained unmatched. CDR3 region: CAASPTGGYAALTAQLFF. The CDR3 nucleotides are TGTGCAGCAAGCCCTACTGGGGGATACGCGGCTTTGACAGCACAACTCTTCTTT. The full variable domain, rest sourced from reference TRAV29/DV5 and TRDJ2, is DQQVKQNSPSLSVQEGRISILNCDYTNSMFDYFLWYKKYPAEGPTFLISISSIKDKNEDGRFTVFLNKSAKHLSLHIVPSQPGDSAVYFCAASPTGGYAALTAQLFFGKGTQLIVEP.

This clone is deemed large (0.1 to 1%). This chain connects TRDV2 to TRDJ1; TRDD3 matches at 8 bases. V trimming: 3 bases; J trimming: 8 bases; junction bases outside the gene matches: 1. Germline CDR1 reads GEAIGNYY; CDR2 reads EKD. There are 11 residues in the CDR3. CDR3 coding DNA: TGTGCCTGTGACTACTGGGGGAAACTCATCTTT. The encoded protein is CACDYWGKLIF.

This clone qualifies as medium-sized. This chain joins TRDV3 and TRDJ3; TRDD3 aligns across 9 bases. This CDR3 is built from 16 residues. The ends lost 0 bases at V and 0 bases at J; junction bases unmatched: 0. Germline-derived CDR1 and CDR2 are TVYSNPD and GDNSRS (reference sequence). DNA of the CDR3: TGTGCCTTTAGGGGGATACGCTCCTGGGACACCCGACAGATGTTTTTC. Protein product: CAFRGIRSWDTRQMFF. The entire variable domain, with the rest obtained from reference TRDV3 and TRDJ3, is as follows: CDKVTQSSPDQTVASGSEVVLLCTYDTVYSNPDLFWYRIRPDYSFQFVFYGDNSRSEGADFTQGRFSVKHILTQKAFHLVISPVRTEDSATYYCAFRGIRSWDTRQMFFGTGIKLFVEP.

This clone was seen only a few times. The rearrangement links TRDV2 to TRDJ3, with TRDD3 matching over 7 bases. TCRdb records no J gene; here it was assigned by comparing the DNA to germline. This CDR3 has 18 amino acids. Losses at the gene ends were 0 bases for V and 0 bases for J; bases not matched to a gene: 4. Germline V gene lookup returns CDR1 GEAIGNYY and CDR2 EKD. The CDR3 bases are TGTGCCTGTGACACCTGGGGGACCAGCTCCTGGGACACCCGACAGATGTTTTTC. Translated: CACDTWGTSSWDTRQMFF.

Within the sample, this clone is medium-sized. Other nucleotide sequences in the sample specify the same CDR3. The genes are TRDV2 and TRDJ2; TRDD3 matches 9 bases. This CDR3 has 14 amino acids. After removal of 0 bases from V and 5 bases from J, the junction contained 0 bases not matched to a gene. The germline gives CDR1 GEAIGNYY, CDR2 EKD. For the CDR3, the DNA is TGTGCCTGTGACACCGGGGGATACACAGCACAACTCTTCTTT. Its protein product is CACDTGGYTAQLFF.

This clone is judged medium-sized. This sequence joins TRDV1 and TRDJ1; a possible D gene is TRDD3 (5 bases). CDR3 length: 15 amino acids. Per germline, CDR1 TSWWSYY and CDR2 QGS. Between the trimmed V and J ends, which lost 2 bases and 5 bases, there was a span of 15 bases. CDR3 nucleotide sequence: TGTGCTCTTGGGGAAAAAGCGGATAAAGGTGATAAACTCATCTTT. Translating it yields CALGEKADKGDKLIF.

Relative to its sample, this clone is medium-sized (0.01 to 0.1%). This chain uses TRDV2 with TRDJ1; 10 bases map to TRDD3. The germline V gene encodes CDR1 GEAIGNYY and CDR2 EKD. This CDR3 comprises 16 residues. The J segment lost 0 bases and the V segment lost 0 bases, leaving 3 bases of the junction unmatched. The CDR3 spells CACDTSTGGYTDKLIF. Here the CDR3 DNA reads TGTGCCTGTGACACCAGTACTGGGGGATACACCGATAAACTCATCTTT.

This clone was counted between two and nine times. This may arise from a read error, as a much more abundant clone is one base away. J is TRDJ2 and V is TRDV1; possibly TRDD3 for D (5 bases). Looked up from germline, CDR1 is TSWWSYY and CDR2 is QGS. Deletions cut 3 bases from V and 3 bases from J, with 8 bases between. The CDR3 runs 14 residues. The CDR3 nucleotides read TGTGCTCTTGGGGACTGGGTGATGACAGCACAACTCTTCTTT. Its translation: CALGDWVMTAQLFF.